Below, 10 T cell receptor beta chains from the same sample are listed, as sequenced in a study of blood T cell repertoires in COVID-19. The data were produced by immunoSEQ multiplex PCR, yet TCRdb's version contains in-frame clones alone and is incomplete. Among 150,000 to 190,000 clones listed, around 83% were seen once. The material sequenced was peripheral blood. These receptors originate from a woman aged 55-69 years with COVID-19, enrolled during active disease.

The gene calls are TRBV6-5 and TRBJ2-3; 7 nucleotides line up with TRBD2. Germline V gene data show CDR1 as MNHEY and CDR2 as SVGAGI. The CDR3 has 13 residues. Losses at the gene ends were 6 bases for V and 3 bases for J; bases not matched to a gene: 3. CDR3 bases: TGTGCCAGCAGGAGGGGAGGGACAGATACGCAGTATTTT. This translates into CASRRGGTDTQYF.

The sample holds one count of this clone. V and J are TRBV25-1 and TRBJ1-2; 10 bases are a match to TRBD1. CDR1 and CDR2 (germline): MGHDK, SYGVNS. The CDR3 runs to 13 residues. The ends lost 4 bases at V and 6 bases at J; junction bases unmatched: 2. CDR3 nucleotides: TGTGCCAGCAGTGCCGGGACAGGGGATGGCTACACCTTC. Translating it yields CASSAGTGDGYTF.

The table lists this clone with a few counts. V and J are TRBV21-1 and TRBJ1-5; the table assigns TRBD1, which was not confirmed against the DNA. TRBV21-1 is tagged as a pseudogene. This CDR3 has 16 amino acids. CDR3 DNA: TGTGCCAGCAGCACAGAGGACAGGTCGGGCAATCAGCCCCAGCATTTT. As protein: CASSTEDRSGNQPQHF.

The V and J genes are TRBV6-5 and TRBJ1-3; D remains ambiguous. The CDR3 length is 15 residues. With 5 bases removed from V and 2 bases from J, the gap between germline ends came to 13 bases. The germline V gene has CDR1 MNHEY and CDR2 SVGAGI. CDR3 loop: CASSHPGEAGNTIYF. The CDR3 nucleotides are TGTGCCAGCAGTCACCCCGGGGAAGCTGGAAACACCATATATTTT.

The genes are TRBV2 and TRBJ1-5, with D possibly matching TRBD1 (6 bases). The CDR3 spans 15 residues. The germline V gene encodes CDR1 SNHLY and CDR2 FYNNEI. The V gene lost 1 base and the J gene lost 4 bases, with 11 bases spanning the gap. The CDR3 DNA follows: TGTGCCAGCAGTGAAGGTATGACAGGAAATCAGCCCCAGCATTTT. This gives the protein CASSEGMTGNQPQHF.

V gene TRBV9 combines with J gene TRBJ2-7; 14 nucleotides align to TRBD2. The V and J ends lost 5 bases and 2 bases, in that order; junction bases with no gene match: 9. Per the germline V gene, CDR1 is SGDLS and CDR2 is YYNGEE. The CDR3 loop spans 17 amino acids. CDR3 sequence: CASSHGTSGSRTYEQYF. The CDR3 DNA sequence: TGTGCCAGCAGTCACGGGACTAGCGGGAGTAGGACCTACGAGCAGTACTTC.

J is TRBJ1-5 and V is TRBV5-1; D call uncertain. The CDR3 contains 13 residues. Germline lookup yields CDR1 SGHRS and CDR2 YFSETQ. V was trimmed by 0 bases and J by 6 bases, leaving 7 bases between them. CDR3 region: CASSLGLFQPQHF. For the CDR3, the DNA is TGCGCCAGCAGCTTGGGGCTTTTTCAGCCCCAGCATTTT.

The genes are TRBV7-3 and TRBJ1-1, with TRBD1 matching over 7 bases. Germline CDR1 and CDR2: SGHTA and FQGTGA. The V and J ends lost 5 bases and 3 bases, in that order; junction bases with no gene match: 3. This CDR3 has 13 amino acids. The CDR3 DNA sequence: TGTGCCAGCAGCCGGGACAGATACACTGAAGCTTTCTTT. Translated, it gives CASSRDRYTEAFF.

The CDR3 nucleotides read TGTGCCAGCAGCCGCGCGCCTAGCGGAGTCTACGAGCAGTACTTC. Amino acid sequence: CASSRAPSGVYEQYF. V usage is TRBV5-4 and J usage is TRBJ2-7; 7 nucleotides line up with TRBD2. J lost 3 bases, V lost 4 bases, and 10 bases had no gene match. This CDR3 is 15 amino acids long. Germline V CDR1 and CDR2: SGHNT, YYREEE (reference sequence).

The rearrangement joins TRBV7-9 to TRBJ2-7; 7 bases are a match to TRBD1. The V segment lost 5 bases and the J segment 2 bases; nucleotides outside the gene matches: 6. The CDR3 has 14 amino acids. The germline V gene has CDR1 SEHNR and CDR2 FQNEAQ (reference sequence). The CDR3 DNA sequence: TGTGCCAGCAGCGACTGGGACAGTACCTACGAGCAGTACGTC. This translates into CASSDWDSTYEQYV.